This record concerns one TCR beta chain sequence. Original data processing: Nucleated cell number was recorded as an estimate derived from reference gene primer amplification. TCRdb's table, derived via immunoSEQ multiplex PCR, lists solely in-frame clones and lacks some. D and trimming come from the DNA, and the V and J calls and clone size come from that table. The sample includes roughly 78,000 clones, nearly 90% of them seen just once. CDR3 length equals 14 residues. Germline values: CDR1 SEHNR, CDR2 FQNEAQ (reference sequence). Trimming cost V 4 bases and J 0 bases, with 9 bases left between them. These data belong to a study of blood T cell repertoires in COVID-19. Study-level information: Italy, Spain and the United States were the sources of the convalescent and acute COVID-19 samples. PBMCs, B-cell-depleted T cells, or T cells were the source of the cDNA or gDNA that made up the material.

Source material: peripheral blood. This rearrangement joins TRBV7-9 to TRBJ1-2; maybe TRBD1 (5 bases). The clonotype originates from a man aged 50 or older with acute or convalescent COVID-19. CDR3 bases: TGTGCCAGCAGCTCCTACAGGTCTAACTATGGCTACACCTTC. Amino acid sequence: CASSSYRSNYGYTF.